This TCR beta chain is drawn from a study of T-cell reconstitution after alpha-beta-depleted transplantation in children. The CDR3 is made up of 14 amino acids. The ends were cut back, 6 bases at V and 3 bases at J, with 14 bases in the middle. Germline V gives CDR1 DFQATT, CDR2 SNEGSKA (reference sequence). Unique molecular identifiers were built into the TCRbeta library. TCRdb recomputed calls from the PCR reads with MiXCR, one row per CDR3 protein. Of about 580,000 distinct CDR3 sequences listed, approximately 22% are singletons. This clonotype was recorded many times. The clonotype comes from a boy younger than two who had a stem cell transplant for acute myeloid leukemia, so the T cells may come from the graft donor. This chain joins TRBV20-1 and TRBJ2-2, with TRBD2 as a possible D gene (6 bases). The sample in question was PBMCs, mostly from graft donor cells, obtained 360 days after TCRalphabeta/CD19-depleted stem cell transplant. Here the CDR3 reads CSAGKRAHTGELFF. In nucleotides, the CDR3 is TGCAGTGCAGGGAAGCGGGCGCACACCGGGGAGCTGTTTTTT.